This T cell receptor beta chain is drawn from a study of blood T cells in healthy people across ages. The use of a sample-barcoded 5' primer and a J-beta primer mix characterized a second PCR of about 7 to 12 cycles. Via MiXCR, TCRdb re-called the 5' RACE reads, giving one row per CDR3 protein. The sample lists some 760,000 distinct CDR3 sequences, roughly 25% occurring once. The sample was also reused in another study, on T cells of mothers and their children.

This clonotype was sampled from a boy aged 5-17 years in good health. The sequencing input was blood.

CDR3 DNA: TGCAGTGCTAGGGTTTCTATGCGGGGGCCCCAAGAGACCCAGTACTTC. Protein product: CSARVSMRGPQETQYF. This chain uses TRBV20-1 with TRBJ2-5; possibly TRBD2 for D (7 bases). This CDR3 contains 16 residues. Trimming shortened V by 3 bases and J by 1 base, and 18 bases separated the two germline ends. Per germline, CDR1 DFQATT and CDR2 SNEGSKA (reference sequence).